This TCR beta chain was found in a study of PD-L1 blockade in urothelial cancer. Study details: Starting in the mid-2010s, patients were given atezolizumab (1,200 mg intravenously every 3 weeks). Males with bladder-origin urothelial cancer constituted about 85% of the 29 patients. The analyses of blood took place 3 weeks (second dose) and 6 weeks after treatment start.

The germline V gene encodes CDR1 SNHLY and CDR2 FYNNEI. After removal of 6 bases from V and 2 bases from J, the junction contained 8 bases not matched to a gene. The CDR3 is 17 residues long. The repertoire was sequenced with immunoSEQ multiplex PCR; TCRdb's copy has only in-frame clones and lacks some. Of around 30,000 clones listed, around 84% are singletons. This sample's time point: peripheral blood 6 weeks after treatment start. There were between 1 and 8 samples from each patient, taken pretreatment and on-treatment. This chain joins TRBV2 and TRBJ2-5, with 14 nucleotides matching TRBD2. This specimen was PBMCs, taken around atezolizumab (anti-PD-L1) treatment. The TCR originated in a man in his 70s with urothelial cancer. In DNA, the CDR3 is TGTGCCAGCAGGACCGGGACTAGCGGGGGCCTACAAGAGACCCAGTACTTC. Translating gives CASRTGTSGGLQETQYF.